This TCR beta chain comes out of a study of CD8+ T cells in alopecia areata. Extraction and reverse transcription of RNA yielded cDNA as the sequencing template. Assay: immunoSEQ multiplex PCR; the TCRdb copy retains only in-frame clones and omits some. The table has fewer than 150,000 clones, around two fifths seen once. The germline CDR1 and CDR2 sequences are MNHEY and SMNVEV (reference sequence). This CDR3 has 12 amino acids. V dropped 6 bases and J dropped 2 bases, with 7 bases sitting between them. V and J are TRBV27 and TRBJ2-5; D may be TRBD1 (6 bases). Sequenced input: CD4+ T cells sorted from blood. The clonotype was recovered from a human donor with alopecia areata. CDR3 sequence (DNA): TGTGCCAGCAGCGACAGGCAAGAGACCCAGTACTTC. Translation gives CASSDRQETQYF.